This T cell receptor (beta chain) was captured in a study of blood T cell repertoires in COVID-19. Turning to the study itself: Sites in the United States, Italy and Spain provided acute and convalescent COVID-19 samples. In each case, the material was cDNA or gDNA derived from T cells, B-cell-depleted T cells, or PBMCs.

Under the authors' procedure: Using reference gene primer amplification, nucleated cell counts were estimated. This table comes from immunoSEQ multiplex PCR, and its TCRdb copy is limited to in-frame clones, with some not included. Clone size and V and J calls were adopted from that table, with D and trimming inferred from the DNA. Of roughly 280,000 clones in the sample, 80% to 90% were seen once. The sequence came from a woman between 65 and 79 years old with acute or convalescent COVID-19. The sample taken for sequencing was peripheral blood.

CDR3 amino acids: CASSNSGGAEETQYF. The CDR3 coding sequence is TGTGCCAGCAGCAACAGTGGAGGGGCCGAAGAGACCCAGTACTTC. The chain employs TRBV9 and TRBJ2-5; tentative D call: TRBD2 (6 bases). The CDR3 is 15 residues long. CDR1 is SGDLS, CDR2 YYNGEE, per germline. V was clipped by 4 bases and J by 3 bases, with 16 bases between them. The entire variable domain, with the rest obtained from reference TRBV9 and TRBJ2-5, is as follows: DSGVTQTPKHLITATGQRVTLRCSPRSGDLSVYWYQQSLDQGLQFLIQYYNGEERAKGNILERFSAQQFPDLHSELNLSSLELGDSALYFCASSNSGGAEETQYFGPGTRLLVL.